These 4 T cell receptor beta chains share one sample of origin, sequenced in a study of cytomegalovirus exposure and HLA in healthy donors. Profiled with immunoSEQ multiplex PCR; TCRdb holds only in-frame clones, not every one. The profile shows about 160,000 clones, about 90% of them singletons. The material sequenced was PBMCs. These TCRs come from a woman between 18 and 29 years old in good health and CMV-seropositive.

In its sample, this clone was seen once. The chain carries TRBV5-1 and TRBJ2-3, with D uncertain. This CDR3 contains 12 residues. V shed 1 base and J shed 4 bases, with 4 bases lying between them. CDR1 SGHRS and CDR2 YFSETQ come from the germline V gene. CDR3 DNA sequence: TGCGCCAGCAGCTTGCTCGCAGATACGCAGTATTTT. It codes for CASSLLADTQYF.

The chain recombines TRBV14 with TRBJ1-6; D possibly corresponds to TRBD1 (6 bases). V was shortened by 1 base and J by 10 bases, with 14 bases between the two germline ends. CDR3 size: 15 residues. CDR1 is SGHDN and CDR2 is FVKESK in the germline V gene. CDR3 DNA sequence: TGTGCCAGCAGCCAAGTATACCAGGGGCACTCACCCCTCCACTTT. Its translation: CASSQVYQGHSPLHF.

V usage is TRBV7-6 and J usage is TRBJ2-1; D is perhaps TRBD2 (6 bases). The CDR3 contains 20 residues. Germline CDR1 reads SGHVS; CDR2 reads FNYEAQ. V dropped 2 bases and J dropped 1 base, with 24 bases sitting between them. The DNA of the CDR3 is TGTGCCAGCAGCTTATCATTCTGGTCCCTAGCCGGGGGATCCTACAATGAGCAGTTCTTC. Protein product: CASSLSFWSLAGGSYNEQFF.

This clone was observed a few times. V and J are TRBV4-1 and TRBJ1-1; D gene unclear. The germline V gene encodes CDR1 MGHRA and CDR2 YSYEKL. V shed 2 bases and J shed 1 base, with 17 bases lying between them. This CDR3 has 17 residues. The CDR3 loop reads CASSQPPGRGTNTEAFF. For the CDR3, the DNA is TGCGCCAGCAGCCAACCCCCGGGCCGGGGAACGAACACTGAAGCTTTCTTT.